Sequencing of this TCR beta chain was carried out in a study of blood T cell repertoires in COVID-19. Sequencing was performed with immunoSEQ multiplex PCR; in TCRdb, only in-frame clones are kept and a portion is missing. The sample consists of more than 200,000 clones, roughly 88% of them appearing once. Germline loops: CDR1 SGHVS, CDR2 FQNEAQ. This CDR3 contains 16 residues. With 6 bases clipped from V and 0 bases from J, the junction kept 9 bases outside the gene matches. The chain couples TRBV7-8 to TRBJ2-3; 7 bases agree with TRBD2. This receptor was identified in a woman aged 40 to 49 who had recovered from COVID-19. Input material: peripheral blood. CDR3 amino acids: CASRRTGTTSTDTQYF. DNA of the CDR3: TGTGCCAGCAGGCGAACCGGGACTACCAGCACAGATACGCAGTATTTT. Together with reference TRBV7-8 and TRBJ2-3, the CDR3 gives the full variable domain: GAGVSQSPRYKVAKRGQDVALRCDPISGHVSLFWYQQALGQGPEFLTYFQNEAQLDKSGLPSDRFFAERPEGSVSTLKIQRTQQEDSAVYLCASRRTGTTSTDTQYFGPGTRLTVL.